In its sample, the clone carrying this TCR beta chain was seen a few times. One entry per CDR3 protein, called by TCRdb with MiXCR from the RT-PCR reads. The sample carries about 960,000 distinct CDR3 sequences, more than 15% recorded once. The sample originates from a study of patients and donors after allogeneic stem cell transplantation. Input material: blood, either unsorted or a sorted T cell fraction (not recorded which). The clonotype was recovered from a human donor who was either an allogeneic HSCT recipient or a stem cell or donor lymphocyte infusion donor (not recorded which). It is not recorded whose cells these are; they may come from a transplant donor.

The CDR3 nucleotides are TGTGCCAGCGGGACAGATAACTATGGCTACACCTTC. Its translation is CASGTDNYGYTF. V usage is TRBV6-5 and J usage is TRBJ1-2; 7 bases align to TRBD1. Unmatched junction bases numbered 1, after V lost 8 bases and J lost 1 base. The CDR3 extends over 12 amino acids. Germline values: CDR1 MNHEY, CDR2 SVGAGI.